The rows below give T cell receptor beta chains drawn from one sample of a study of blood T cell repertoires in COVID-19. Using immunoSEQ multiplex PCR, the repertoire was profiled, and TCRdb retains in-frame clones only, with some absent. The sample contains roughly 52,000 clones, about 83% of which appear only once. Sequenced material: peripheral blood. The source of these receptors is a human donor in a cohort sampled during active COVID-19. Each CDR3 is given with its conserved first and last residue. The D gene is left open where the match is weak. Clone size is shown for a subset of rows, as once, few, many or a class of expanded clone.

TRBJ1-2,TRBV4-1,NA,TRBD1,CASSQGQGMGGYTF,TGCGCCAGCAGCCAAGGACAGGGGATGGGAGGCTACACCTTC
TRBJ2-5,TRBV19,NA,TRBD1,CASTTRGLETQYF,TGTGCCAGTACCACCAGGGGGCTGGAGACCCAGTACTTC
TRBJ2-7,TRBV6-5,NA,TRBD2,CASSYSASGGTYEQYF,TGTGCCAGCAGTTACTCGGCTAGCGGGGGAACATACGAGCAGTACTTC
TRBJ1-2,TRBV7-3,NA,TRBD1,CASSLTGTGGGYTF,TGTGCCAGCAGCTTAACAGGGACAGGTGGCGGCTACACCTTC
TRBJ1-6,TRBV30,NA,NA,CAWRAGYGNSPLHF,TGTGCCTGGAGGGCAGGGTACGGGAATTCACCCCTCCACTTT
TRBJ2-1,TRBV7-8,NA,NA,CASSAGIGSYNEQFF,TGTGCCAGCAGCGCAGGGATTGGCTCCTACAATGAGCAGTTCTTC
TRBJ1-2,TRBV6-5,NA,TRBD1,CASSYSSTGQIYGYTF,TGTGCCAGCAGTTACTCCTCGACGGGACAGATCTATGGCTACACCTTC
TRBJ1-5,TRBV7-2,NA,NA,CASSLALGVGQPQHF,TGTGCCAGCAGCTTAGCGCTCGGGGTAGGCCAGCCCCAGCATTTT
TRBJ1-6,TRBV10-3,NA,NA,CAISGAGAVNSPLHF,TGTGCCATCAGTGGCGCAGGGGCTGTGAATTCACCCCTCCACTTT
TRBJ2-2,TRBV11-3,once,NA,CASSAGGAGTGELFF,TGTGCCAGCAGCGCAGGAGGGGCCGGGACCGGGGAGCTGTTTTTT
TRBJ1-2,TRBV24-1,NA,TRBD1,CATSDLGLNQGAVGYTF,TGTGCCACCAGTGATTTGGGTCTTAACCAGGGGGCGGTTGGCTACACCTTC
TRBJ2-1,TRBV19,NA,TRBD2,CASSTRLAGDNEQFF,TGTGCCAGTAGTACTAGGCTAGCGGGGGACAATGAGCAGTTCTTC
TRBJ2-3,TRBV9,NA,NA,CASSVGRTDTQYF,TGTGCCAGCAGCGTGGGGCGCACAGATACGCAGTATTTT
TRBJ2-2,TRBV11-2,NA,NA,CASSLEGGLAGELFF,TGTGCCAGCAGCTTAGAGGGGGGTCTGGCCGGGGAGCTGTTTTTT
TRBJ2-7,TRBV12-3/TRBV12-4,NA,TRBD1,CASSQQGAYEQYF,TGTGCCAGCAGTCAACAGGGGGCCTACGAGCAGTACTTC
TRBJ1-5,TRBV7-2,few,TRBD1,CASSYTGTGNQPQHF,TGTGCCAGCAGTTACACCGGGACAGGCAATCAGCCCCAGCATTTT
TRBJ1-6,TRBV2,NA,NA,CASRVILSSPLHF,TGTGCCAGCAGAGTCATCCTAAGTTCACCCCTCCACTTT
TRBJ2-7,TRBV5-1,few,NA,CASSSYSYEQYF,TGCGCCAGCAGCTCTTACTCCTACGAGCAGTACTTC
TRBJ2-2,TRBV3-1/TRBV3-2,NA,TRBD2,CASSPRTSVAGELFF,TGTGCCAGCAGCCCCCGGACTAGCGTCGCCGGGGAGCTGTTTTTT
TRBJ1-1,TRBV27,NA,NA,CASSLFAGGGNTEAFF,TGTGCCAGCAGTTTATTTGCCGGGGGGGGGAACACTGAAGCTTTCTTT
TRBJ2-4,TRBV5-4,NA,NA,CASSLVGRVDIQYF,TGTGCCAGCAGCTTGGTCGGGCGGGTGGACATTCAGTACTTC
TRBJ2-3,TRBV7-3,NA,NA,CASSLRGQGMGGQYF,TGTGCCAGCAGCTTACGAGGGCAGGGGATGGGCGGGCAGTATTTT
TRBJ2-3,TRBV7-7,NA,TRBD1,CASSPGGRPTDTQYF,TGTGCTAGCAGTCCAGGGGGCCGGCCCACAGATACGCAGTATTTT
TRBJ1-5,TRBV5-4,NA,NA,CASSTGGPGGNQPQHF,TGTGCCAGCAGCACCGGAGGTCCCGGGGGCAATCAGCCCCAGCATTTT
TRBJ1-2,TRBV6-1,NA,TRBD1,CASSEWQGRGDGYTF,TGTGCCAGCAGTGAATGGCAAGGCAGGGGGGATGGCTACACCTTC
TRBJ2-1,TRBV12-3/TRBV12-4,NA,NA,CASSLLGGLEQFF,TGTGCCAGCAGTTTACTGGGAGGCCTTGAGCAGTTCTTC
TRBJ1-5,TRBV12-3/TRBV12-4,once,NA,CASMYGGNQPQHF,TGTGCCAGCATGTACGGTGGCAATCAGCCCCAGCATTTT
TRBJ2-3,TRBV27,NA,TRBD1,CASKPGQGSDTQYF,TGTGCCAGCAAGCCGGGACAGGGGTCAGATACGCAGTATTTT
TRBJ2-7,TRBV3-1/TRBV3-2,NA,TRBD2,CASSPGLAGLSYEQYF,TGTGCCAGCAGCCCGGGACTAGCGGGTCTCTCCTACGAGCAGTACTTC
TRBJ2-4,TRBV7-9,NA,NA,CASSLNGQLGDIQYF,TGTGCCAGCAGCCTCAATGGACAGTTGGGGGACATTCAGTACTTC
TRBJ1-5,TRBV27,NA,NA,CASSEVAGVNQPQHF,TGTGCCAGCAGCGAGGTAGCAGGGGTAAATCAGCCCCAGCATTTT
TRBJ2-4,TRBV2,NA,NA,CASTPEITENIQYF,TGTGCCAGCACCCCGGAAATCACAGAAAACATTCAGTACTTC
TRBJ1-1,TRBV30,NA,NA,CAWSRGTPAAEAFF,TGTGCCTGGAGCCGAGGGACACCCGCCGCTGAAGCTTTCTTT
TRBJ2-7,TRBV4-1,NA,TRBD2,CASSQGLAGGLTAYEQYF,TGCGCCAGCAGCCAGGGACTAGCGGGGGGACTTACCGCCTACGAGCAGTACTTC
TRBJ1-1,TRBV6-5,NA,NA,CASFLQGNTEAFF,TGTGCCAGCTTTTTACAGGGGAACACTGAAGCTTTCTTT
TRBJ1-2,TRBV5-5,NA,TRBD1,CASSQTGGWYGYTF,TGTGCCAGCAGCCAGACAGGGGGTTGGTATGGCTACACCTTC
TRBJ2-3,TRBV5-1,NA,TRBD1,CASSLVGQGTDTQYF,TGCGCCAGCAGCTTAGTAGGACAGGGGACAGATACGCAGTATTTT
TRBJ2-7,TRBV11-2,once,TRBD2,CASSLSGTSVYEQYF,TGTGCCAGCAGTTTGTCCGGGACTAGCGTCTACGAGCAGTACTTC
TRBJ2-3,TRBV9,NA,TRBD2,CASSTSGDSDTQYF,TGTGCCAGCAGTACTAGCGGGGACTCAGATACGCAGTATTTT
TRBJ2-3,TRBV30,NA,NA,CACAGWVRTDTQYF,TGTGCCTGCGCGGGCTGGGTTCGGACAGATACGCAGTATTTT
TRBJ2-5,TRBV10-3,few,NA,CAISGLAKETQYF,TGTGCCATCAGTGGTCTCGCGAAAGAGACCCAGTACTTC
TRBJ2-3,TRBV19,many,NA,CASRGATDTQYF,TGTGCCAGTAGGGGGGCCACAGATACGCAGTATTTT
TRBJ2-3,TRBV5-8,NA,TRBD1,CASSLGTGPAGIDTQYF,TGTGCCAGCAGCTTGGGGACAGGGCCCGCGGGCATCGATACGCAGTATTTT
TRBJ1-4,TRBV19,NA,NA,CASSRGMANEKLFF,TGTGCCAGTAGTCGGGGAATGGCTAATGAAAAACTGTTTTTT
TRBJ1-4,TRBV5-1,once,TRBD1,CASSRKQGPDEKLFF,TGCGCCAGCAGCCGGAAACAGGGGCCTGATGAAAAACTGTTTTTT
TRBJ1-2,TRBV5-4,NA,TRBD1,CASSPTGGLSYGYTF,TGTGCCAGCAGTCCGACAGGGGGCCTGTCCTATGGCTACACCTTC
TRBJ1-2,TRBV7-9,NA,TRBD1,CASSPQYGQGWGYTF,TGTGCCAGCAGCCCCCAATACGGACAGGGCTGGGGCTACACCTTC
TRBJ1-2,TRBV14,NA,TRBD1,CASSPGGAEFKYGYTF,TGTGCCAGCAGCCCAGGGGGTGCGGAGTTTAAATATGGCTACACCTTC
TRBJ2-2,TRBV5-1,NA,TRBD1,CASRGTGGYTGELFF,TGCGCCAGCAGGGGGACAGGGGGCTACACCGGGGAGCTGTTTTTT
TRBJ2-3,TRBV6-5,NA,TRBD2,CASSYSISGGTDTQYF,TGTGCCAGCAGTTACTCGATTAGCGGGGGAACAGATACGCAGTATTTT
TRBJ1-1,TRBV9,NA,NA,CASTQQGGVTEAFF,TGTGCCAGCACCCAACAGGGTGGGGTCACTGAAGCTTTCTTT
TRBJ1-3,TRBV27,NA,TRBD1,CASRDRGLGNTIYF,TGTGCCAGCAGGGACAGGGGGCTTGGAAACACCATATATTTT
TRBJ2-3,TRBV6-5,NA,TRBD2,CASTRVGGRTDTQYF,TGTGCCAGCACGAGGGTCGGGGGGAGGACAGATACGCAGTATTTT
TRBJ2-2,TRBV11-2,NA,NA,CASSGWPGNTGELFF,TGTGCCAGCAGCGGGTGGCCAGGGAACACCGGGGAGCTGTTTTTT
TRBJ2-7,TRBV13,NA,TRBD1,CASSFAGTGGYEQYF,TGTGCCAGCAGCTTCGCCGGGACAGGGGGCTACGAGCAGTACTTC
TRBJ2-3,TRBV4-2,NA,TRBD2,CASSQDERGNTQYF,TGTGCCAGCAGCCAAGATGAGCGGGGGAATACGCAGTATTTT
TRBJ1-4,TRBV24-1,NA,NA,CATSDSGVREKLFF,TGTGCCACCAGTGATTCAGGGGTTAGAGAAAAACTGTTTTTT